The 31 T cell receptor beta chains listed next were all sequenced from one sample in a study of shared clonotypes between healthy human individuals. Positive CCR7 selection of CD45RO-negative cells yielded the naive CD8 cells, and terminally differentiated effector memory CD45RA+ cells were excluded. Profiled with immunoSEQ multiplex PCR; TCRdb holds only in-frame clones, not every one. The sample includes about 2,100,000 clones, roughly 91% of them seen just once. Sequencing was done on a sample of naive CD8+ T cells from PBMCs. The receptors originated from a man between 18 and 29 years old in good health. Some clones in this sample may be carry-over from other donors' samples.

With respect to this clone: Other DNA sequences in the sample encode the same CDR3. This chain connects TRBV27 to TRBJ2-5; D might be TRBD1 (5 bases). The CDR3 loop spans 14 amino acids. V lost 2 bases and J lost 1, with 8 bases in between. The germline V gene encodes CDR1 MNHEY and CDR2 SMNVEV (reference sequence). The CDR3 DNA reads as TGTGCCAGCAGTTTACTAGGGGCCCAAGAGACCCAGTACTTC. This translates into CASSLLGAQETQYF.

This sequence joins TRBV7-9 and TRBJ2-1; 8 bases line up with TRBD2. CDR1 SEHNR and CDR2 FQNEAQ come from the germline V gene (reference sequence). This CDR3 comprises 15 residues. The junction had 12 bases not matched to a gene; V was cut back by 8 bases and J by 6 bases. The CDR3 here is CASRWGLAGVNEQFF. CDR3 in DNA: TGTGCCAGCCGCTGGGGGCTAGCGGGTGTCAATGAGCAGTTCTTC.

This clone was counted a few times. Since a much larger clone is just one base distant, this may be a read error. Additional DNA sequences in this sample encode the identical CDR3. The gene calls are TRBV9 and TRBJ1-1; D remains ambiguous. Germline loops: CDR1 SGDLS, CDR2 YYNGEE. This CDR3 is built from 12 residues. Trimming pared 4 bases from V and 2 bases from J, leaving 6 bases between. CDR3 region: CASSLGNTEAFF. DNA of the CDR3: TGTGCCAGCAGCTTAGGCAACACTGAAGCTTTCTTT.

Concerning this clone itself: The same CDR3 is also encoded by other DNA sequences in this sample. V is TRBV7-9 and J is TRBJ2-5; D call uncertain. The CDR3 sequence is 14 residues long. Per germline, CDR1 SEHNR and CDR2 FQNEAQ (reference sequence). Trimming shortened V by 1 base and J by 5 bases, and 11 bases separated the two germline ends. Here the CDR3 reads CASSLVGLGETQYF. CDR3 nucleotides: TGTGCCAGCAGCTTAGTAGGGTTAGGGGAGACCCAGTACTTC.

This chain connects TRBV4-3 to TRBJ2-3; TRBD1 might be the D (5 bases). This CDR3 region has 17 residues. CDR1 LGHNA and CDR2 YSLEER come from the germline V gene. V was clipped by 3 bases and J by 2 bases, with 18 bases between them. CDR3 loop: CASSQQRTRTPTDTQYF. The CDR3 DNA follows: TGCGCCAGCAGCCAGCAACGCACCCGGACACCCACAGATACGCAGTATTTT.

V gene TRBV28 combines with J gene TRBJ2-7; D not certain. Trimming shortened V by 5 bases and J by 4 bases, and 6 bases separated the two germline ends. Germline V gene sequence: CDR1 MDHEN, CDR2 SYDVKM. The CDR3 is 11 amino acids. CDR3 loop: CASSPMYEQYF. In DNA form, the CDR3 reads TGTGCCAGCAGTCCCATGTACGAGCAGTACTTC.

This chain connects TRBV21-1 to TRBJ2-4; the D call TRBD1 from the table was never checked on the DNA. TRBV21-1 is termed a pseudogene. The CDR3 spans 16 residues. CDR3 coding DNA: TGTGCCAGCAGCAAGTTGGACAGGTGGACCGAAAACATTCAGTACTTC. As protein: CASSKLDRWTENIQYF.

The chain carries TRBV27 and TRBJ1-2, with D hard to call. The CDR3 is 18 residues long. CDR1 and CDR2 (germline): MNHEY, SMNVEV (reference sequence). V lost 4 bases to trimming and J lost 5 bases, with 26 bases between them. DNA of the CDR3: TGTGCCAGCAGTTCCAGCTTACTTGGGCCCCTAGCTCGGTATGGCTACACCTTC. It yields the protein CASSSSLLGPLARYGYTF.

The V call is TRBV5-1, the J call TRBJ2-3, with D perhaps TRBD2 (5 bases). The CDR3 consists of 16 residues. The germline V and J ends were trimmed by 0 bases and 4 bases, with 15 bases remaining between them. Germline assignment: CDR1 SGHRS and CDR2 YFSETQ. CDR3: CASSLETRAGPDTQYF. The CDR3 coding sequence is TGCGCCAGCAGCTTGGAGACGAGGGCCGGCCCAGATACGCAGTATTTT.

The V and J genes are TRBV19 and TRBJ1-2; 8 bases are shared with TRBD1. The germline V gene has CDR1 LNHDA and CDR2 SQIVND (reference sequence). Losses at the gene ends were 4 bases for V and 3 bases for J; bases not matched to a gene: 16. The CDR3 has 18 residues. The CDR3 DNA reads as TGTGCCAGTAGTAGCCTGTGGGACAGGTCACCGCCTGACTATGGCTACACCTTC. It translates to CASSSLWDRSPPDYGYTF.

The genes are TRBV9 and TRBJ2-2; D is unresolved. Deletions cut 3 bases from V and 0 bases from J, with 6 bases between. This CDR3 has 14 amino acids. CDR1 and CDR2 (germline): SGDLS, YYNGEE. The chain's CDR3 is CASSAYSNTGELFF. The CDR3 region has the DNA TGTGCCAGCAGCGCATATTCGAACACCGGGGAGCTGTTTTTT.

This sequence joins TRBV7-9 and TRBJ2-1, with D maybe TRBD2 (5 bases). Between the trimmed V and J ends, which lost 3 bases and 3 bases, there was a span of 9 bases. Germline loops: CDR1 SEHNR, CDR2 FQNEAQ (reference sequence). The CDR3 spans 14 residues. Here the CDR3 DNA reads TGTGCCAGCAGCTTTTCAGAGGGCTACAATGAGCAGTTCTTC. Residues: CASSFSEGYNEQFF.

CDR3 in DNA: TGTGCCAGCAGCCAATACCCCTACACAGATACGCAGTATTTT. Translated: CASSQYPYTDTQYF. The chain uses TRBV14 and TRBJ2-3; D is uncertain. CDR3 length equals 14 residues. CDR1 SGHDN and CDR2 FVKESK come from the germline V gene. The ends were cut back, 2 bases at V and 2 bases at J, with 8 bases in the middle.

This chain's CDR3 is CAWSVRPLARATNEKLFF. CDR3 nucleotides: TGTGCCTGGAGTGTACGGCCTCTAGCCCGTGCAACTAATGAAAAACTGTTTTTT. The chain employs TRBV30 and TRBJ1-4; D unresolved. The V and J ends lost 0 bases and 0 bases respectively, with 17 bases between them. The V gene's germline CDR1 is GTSNPN and CDR2 SVGIG (reference sequence). The CDR3 spans 18 residues.

V usage is TRBV11-2 and J usage is TRBJ1-3; D not certain. From germline, CDR1 is SGHAT and CDR2 FQNNGV. V lost 5 bases and J 0 bases, leaving 14 bases between the germline ends. This CDR3 region has 16 residues. CDR3 sequence (DNA): TGTGCCAGCAGCACGGACGGACTCCTCTCTGGAAACACCATATATTTT. It yields the protein CASSTDGLLSGNTIYF.

The chain carries TRBV6-1 and TRBJ1-5, with a tentative D call TRBD1 (5 bases). V was trimmed by 7 bases and J by 7 bases, leaving 14 bases between them. The CDR3 is 13 residues long. From germline, CDR1 is MNHNS and CDR2 SASEGT. The CDR3: CASTVGAGQPQHF. The CDR3 nucleotides read TGTGCCAGCACGGTAGGGGCCGGGCAGCCCCAGCATTTT.

The V and J genes are TRBV11-2 and TRBJ2-2; D is perhaps TRBD2 (5 bases). CDR3 length: 11 amino acids. CDR1 is SGHAT, CDR2 FQNNGV, per germline. The ends were cut back, 5 bases at V and 7 bases at J, with 5 bases in the middle. DNA of the CDR3: TGTGCCAGCAGCCGGGGCGGGGAGCTGTTTTTT. This codes for CASSRGGELFF.

CDR3 sequence (DNA): TGTGCCAGCACCGCCGGGACAGGTAACTACGAGCAGTACTTC. As protein: CASTAGTGNYEQYF. This chain uses TRBV7-2 with TRBJ2-7; 8 bases fit TRBD1. Germline V gives CDR1 SGHTA, CDR2 FQGNSA. V trimming: 7 bases; J trimming: 3 bases; junction bases outside the gene matches: 8. CDR3 length: 14 amino acids.

The gene calls are TRBV4-3 and TRBJ2-1; TRBD1 agrees at 11 bases. Germline V lookup: CDR1 LGHNA, CDR2 YSLEER. This CDR3 has 16 residues. J gave up 7 bases and V 0 bases, and 5 bases lay outside the gene matches. The CDR3 nucleotides read TGCGCCAGCAGCCAAGATATCGGGACAGGGGGAAATGAGCAGTTCTTC. As protein: CASSQDIGTGGNEQFF.

The chain recombines TRBV5-6 with TRBJ1-2, with D possibly being TRBD1 (5 bases). This CDR3 spans 15 amino acids. The germline V gene encodes CDR1 SGHDT and CDR2 YYEEEE. Trimming shortened V by 0 bases and J by 4 bases, and 13 bases separated the two germline ends. In DNA form, the CDR3 reads TGTGCCAGCAGCTTGGCCGGGGGTATGGCCTATGGCTACACCTTC. Amino acids: CASSLAGGMAYGYTF. Based on the CDR3 plus reference TRBV5-6 and TRBJ1-2, the full variable domain is DAGVTQSPTHLIKTRGQQVTLRCSPKSGHDTVSWYQQALGQGPQFIFQYYEEEERQRGNFPDRFSGHQFPNYSSELNVNALLLGDSALYLCASSLAGGMAYGYTFGSGTRLTVV.

The chain couples TRBV20-1 to TRBJ1-2, with D hard to call. V shed 2 bases and J shed 0 bases, with 1 base lying between them. Germline CDR1 and CDR2: DFQATT and SNEGSKA (reference sequence). This CDR3 comprises 11 residues. The CDR3 DNA reads as TGCAGTGCTAGAACTAACTATGGCTACACCTTC. It translates to CSARTNYGYTF.

This chain connects TRBV7-3 to TRBJ2-2; maybe TRBD2 (5 bases). Germline V gives CDR1 SGHTA, CDR2 FQGTGA. V was pared by 4 bases and J by 3 bases, with 9 bases between. CDR3 length: 14 residues. CDR3 loop: CASSWSGDTGELFF. The CDR3 DNA sequence: TGTGCCAGCAGCTGGAGCGGTGACACCGGGGAGCTGTTTTTT.

V gene TRBV25-1 combines with J gene TRBJ1-2; D gene uncertain. Germline loops: CDR1 MGHDK, CDR2 SYGVNS. The CDR3 is 12 residues long. V gave up 10 bases and J gave up 6 bases, with 15 bases separating them. DNA of the CDR3: TGTGCCACCGACGGGGAAGGAGATGGCTACACCTTC. This translates into CATDGEGDGYTF.

The chain carries TRBV27 and TRBJ2-2; 8 positions match TRBD1. CDR1 is MNHEY, CDR2 SMNVEV, per germline (reference sequence). Trimming cost V 4 bases and J 4 bases; bases outside gene matches: 11. The CDR3 is made up of 17 amino acids. This CDR3 is CASSSRTGLMLTGELFF. CDR3 sequence (DNA): TGTGCCAGCAGTTCCCGGACAGGGTTAATGCTCACCGGGGAGCTGTTTTTT.

This chain links TRBV27 with TRBJ1-5; 7 nucleotides align to TRBD1. Germline V gene data show CDR1 as MNHEY and CDR2 as SMNVEV (reference sequence). The ends lost 1 base at V and 6 bases at J; junction bases unmatched: 3. This CDR3 has 14 residues. The CDR3 spells CASSLLSGGQPQHF. CDR3 bases: TGTGCCAGCAGTTTATTGTCAGGGGGTCAGCCCCAGCATTTT.

This clone has only a few counts. In DNA, the CDR3 is TGTGCCAGCAGTTACCAGGTACACACTGAAGCTTTCTTT. Residues: CASSYQVHTEAFF. The chain carries TRBV6-5 and TRBJ1-1; D not certain. Between the trimmed V and J ends, which lost 2 bases and 3 bases, there was a span of 7 bases. Germline CDR1 reads MNHEY; CDR2 reads SVGAGI. There are 13 residues in the CDR3.

This chain connects TRBV5-8 to TRBJ2-1, with TRBD2 matching over 11 bases. CDR1 and CDR2 from the germline V gene are SGHTS and YDEGEE. The CDR3 runs 15 residues. V was clipped by 4 bases and J by 5 bases; unmatched bases: 5. For the CDR3, the DNA is TGTGCCAGCAGCAGAGGGACTAGCGGCGACAATGAGCAGTTCTTC. Amino acid sequence: CASSRGTSGDNEQFF.

The CDR3: CATSGQPYEQYF. The CDR3 coding sequence is TGTGCCACTTCGGGACAGCCCTACGAGCAGTACTTC. The chain couples TRBV7-9 to TRBJ2-7; TRBD1 aligns across 7 bases. Germline values: CDR1 SEHNR, CDR2 FQNEAQ (reference sequence). The CDR3 has 12 amino acids. With V trimmed by 10 bases and J by 2 bases, 5 bases remained unmatched.

The chain couples TRBV28 to TRBJ1-5, with D maybe TRBD1 (5 bases). Germline lookup yields CDR1 MDHEN and CDR2 SYDVKM. The CDR3 covers 13 residues. Deletions cut 5 bases from V and 5 bases from J, with 10 bases between. The chain's CDR3 is CASSGGGDQPQHF. CDR3 coding DNA: TGTGCCAGCAGTGGCGGGGGGGATCAGCCCCAGCATTTT.

The chain couples TRBV5-4 to TRBJ1-2; TRBD1 aligns across 7 bases. The ends lost 3 bases at V and 4 bases at J; junction bases unmatched: 6. CDR3 length: 14 residues. In germline, CDR1 is SGHNT, CDR2 YYREEE (reference sequence). The CDR3 DNA sequence: TGTGCCAGCAGCTCAGAGGGGGCAAGCTATGGCTACACCTTC. This sequence encodes CASSSEGASYGYTF.

This chain uses TRBV25-1 with TRBJ2-1; D not certain. Germline V gene data show CDR1 as MGHDK and CDR2 as SYGVNS. The CDR3 loop spans 11 amino acids. Trimming pared 1 base from V and 9 bases from J, leaving 4 bases between. The CDR3 bases are TGTGCCAGCAGTGAATGGGGTGAGCAGTTCTTC. Its translation is CASSEWGEQFF.